These 29 T cell receptor beta chains originate from one sample sequenced in a study of T cell responses to AZD1222 COVID-19 vaccine. Here immunoSEQ multiplex PCR was the method, and the copy in TCRdb shows in-frame clones only, minus some. The sample shows 75,000 to 100,000 clones, roughly nine tenths of them seen only once. Sequences were derived from peripheral blood, sampled on day 0 of AZD1222 vaccination. Receptors originate from an adult in good health.

This CDR3 reads CASAINGQGIDTQYF. The CDR3 bases are TGCGCCAGCGCCATTAACGGGCAGGGTATCGATACGCAGTATTTT. This chain uses TRBV5-1 with TRBJ2-3, with D perhaps TRBD1 (5 bases). Germline V gene sequence: CDR1 SGHRS, CDR2 YFSETQ. Trimming removed 7 bases at V and 6 bases at J, with 21 bases between. The CDR3 totals 15 residues.

This clone was recorded a few times. The rearrangement joins TRBV27 to TRBJ1-6, with TRBD1 identical over 9 bases. J was trimmed by 8 bases and V by 7 bases; bases with no gene match: 12. The CDR3 covers 16 residues. Germline-derived CDR1 and CDR2 are MNHEY and SMNVEV (reference sequence). The DNA for the CDR3 is TGTGCCAGCAACCCGGGACAGGGAGGTCTGGATTCACCCCTCCACTTT. Its protein is CASNPGQGGLDSPLHF.

This clone has just a few counts. The chain links TRBV27 to TRBJ1-2, with D maybe TRBD1 (5 bases). Germline values: CDR1 MNHEY, CDR2 SMNVEV (reference sequence). This CDR3 region has 13 residues. The V gene lost 8 bases and the J gene lost 5 bases, with 15 bases spanning the gap. In DNA form, the CDR3 reads TGTGCCAGCGCACGGATCCCAGGGTATGGCTACACCTTC. It yields the protein CASARIPGYGYTF.

The chain carries TRBV28 and TRBJ2-5; no clear D gene. The CDR3 length is 13 residues. The ends were cut back, 3 bases at V and 1 base at J, with 6 bases in the middle. Looked up from germline, CDR1 is MDHEN and CDR2 is SYDVKM. The CDR3 bases are TGTGCCAGCAGTTTCGGCAGCCAAGAGACCCAGTACTTC. Translating it yields CASSFGSQETQYF.

The chain has TRBV11-2 and TRBJ1-5; 8 bases fit TRBD1. The CDR3 covers 14 residues. CDR1 and CDR2 (germline): SGHAT, FQNNGV. After removal of 5 bases from V and 2 bases from J, the junction contained 2 bases not matched to a gene. CDR3 bases: TGTGCCAGCAGCATGACAGGGGGCAATCAGCCCCAGCATTTT. Amino acids: CASSMTGGNQPQHF.

This chain links TRBV28 with TRBJ1-3; TRBD1 agrees at 7 bases. The CDR3 consists of 15 residues. V was clipped by 4 bases and J by 3 bases; unmatched bases: 6. Germline CDR1 is MDHEN and CDR2 is SYDVKM. DNA of the CDR3: TGTGCCAGCAGTTCCGAGACAGGGTTTGGAAACACCATATATTTT. Translating gives CASSSETGFGNTIYF.

This rearrangement joins TRBV10-3 to TRBJ1-1, with D tentatively TRBD1 (5 bases). The length of the CDR3 is 15 residues. V was cut by 0 bases and J by 8 bases, with 16 bases left in between. CDR1 is ENHRY, CDR2 SYGVKD, per germline. As DNA, the CDR3 is TGTGCCATCAGTGAGTCGGGCTTGGGGCAGACAGAAGCTTTCTTT. Amino acid sequence: CAISESGLGQTEAFF.

This clone was counted once. This rearrangement joins TRBV19 to TRBJ1-5; weak D call: TRBD1 (5 bases). This CDR3 region has 13 residues. Germline V gene data show CDR1 as LNHDA and CDR2 as SQIVND (reference sequence). Trimming removed 0 bases from V and 9 bases from J, with 9 bases in between. The DNA of the CDR3 is TGTGCCAGTAGTATAGACAGGGATACGCCCCAGCATTTT. It translates to CASSIDRDTPQHF.

This chain links TRBV5-5 with TRBJ1-2, with TRBD1 matching over 9 bases. The V gene end was trimmed by 2 bases and the J gene end by 0 bases; junction bases not matched to a gene: 2. This CDR3 has 15 amino acids. The germline CDR1 and CDR2 sequences are SGHKS and YYEKEE (reference sequence). CDR3 loop: CASSLGTGTNYGYTF. The CDR3 nucleotides read TGTGCCAGCAGCTTAGGGACAGGGACTAACTATGGCTACACCTTC.

This clone was seen a single time. The rearrangement uses TRBV27 and TRBJ1-3; no firm D call. Germline CDR1 and CDR2: MNHEY and SMNVEV (reference sequence). The CDR3 runs to 13 residues. V dropped 7 bases and J dropped 1 base, with 8 bases sitting between them. CDR3 bases: TGTGCCAGCATCCCAAGATCTGGAAACACCATATATTTT. The encoded protein is CASIPRSGNTIYF.

V gene TRBV13 combines with J gene TRBJ1-6; D perhaps matches TRBD1 (5 bases). V lost 1 base and J 11 bases, leaving 27 bases between the germline ends. Germline CDR1 PRHDT, CDR2 FYEKMQ (reference sequence). The CDR3 totals 19 residues. The CDR3 here is CASSLELMDVSGRSPPLHF. In DNA form, the CDR3 reads TGTGCCAGCAGCTTAGAATTAATGGATGTTTCGGGACGGAGCCCACCCCTCCACTTT. Using reference TRBV13 and TRBJ1-6 for the parts outside the CDR3, the full variable domain is AAGVIQSPRHLIKEKRETATLKCYPIPRHDTVYWYQQGPGQDPQFLISFYEKMQSDKGSIPDRFSAQQFSDYHSELNMSSLELGDSALYFCASSLELMDVSGRSPPLHFGNGTRLTVT.

CDR3 bases: TGTGCCAGTAGTCGGACCCGGGACAGGTATATTTTCTTT. It codes for CASSRTRDRYIFF. The chain carries TRBV19 and TRBJ1-1; the match to TRBD1 covers 8 bases. The CDR3 has 13 residues. In germline, CDR1 is LNHDA, CDR2 SQIVND (reference sequence). V lost 5 bases to trimming and J lost 13 bases; unmatched junction nucleotides: 12. Full variable domain (rest looked up from reference TRBV19 and TRBJ1-1): DGGITQSPKYLFRKEGQNVTLSCEQNLNHDAMYWYRQDPGQGLRLIYYSQIVNDFQKGDIAEGYSVSREKKESFPLTVTSAQKNPTAFYLCASSRTRDRYIFFGQGTRLTVV.

The chain uses TRBV24-1 and TRBJ2-1; D is possibly TRBD1 (6 bases). The CDR3 covers 14 residues. Trimming cost V 4 bases and J 2 bases, with 8 bases left between them. CDR1 is KGHDR and CDR2 is SFDVKD in the germline V gene. The CDR3, as DNA: TGTGCCACCAGTGAGCACAGGGCCTACAATGAGCAGTTCTTC. This gives the protein CATSEHRAYNEQFF.

The chain has TRBV6-5 and TRBJ1-4; no clear D gene. V lost 6 bases and J lost 2, with 10 bases in between. This CDR3 is built from 14 residues. Germline V gene data show CDR1 as MNHEY and CDR2 as SVGAGI. This CDR3 reads CASRDPRTNEKLFF. DNA of the CDR3: TGTGCCAGCAGGGACCCGCGGACTAATGAAAAACTGTTTTTT.

The gene calls are TRBV4-2 and TRBJ2-5; D is undetermined. Trimming took 0 bases from V and 7 from J, leaving 15 bases between them. The germline V gene has CDR1 LGHNA and CDR2 YNFKEQ. This CDR3 comprises 15 residues. The CDR3 sequence is CASSQDQVQMGTQYF. The CDR3 region has the DNA TGTGCCAGCAGCCAAGACCAGGTCCAAATGGGGACCCAGTACTTC.

V is TRBV27 and J is TRBJ2-1; TRBD2 agrees at 7 bases. With V trimmed by 8 bases and J by 7 bases, 11 bases remained unmatched. This CDR3 region has 14 residues. The V gene's germline CDR1 is MNHEY and CDR2 SMNVEV (reference sequence). The CDR3 spells CASGGDPTDNEQFF. CDR3 nucleotides: TGTGCCAGCGGGGGGGACCCGACTGATAATGAGCAGTTCTTC.

The V call is TRBV10-3, the J call TRBJ2-2; 10 bases map to TRBD1. J was trimmed by 3 bases and V by 6 bases; bases with no gene match: 4. The CDR3 is made up of 15 amino acids. Germline V CDR1 and CDR2: ENHRY, SYGVKD. The chain's CDR3 is CAIRGTGADTGELFF. In DNA form, the CDR3 reads TGTGCCATCAGGGGGACAGGGGCCGACACCGGGGAGCTGTTTTTT.

This chain links TRBV6-5 with TRBJ2-3, with D uncertain. Germline assignment: CDR1 MNHEY and CDR2 SVGAGI. V lost 7 bases and J lost 0, with 11 bases in between. CDR3 length equals 14 residues. The CDR3 sequence is CASTPGWSTDTQYF. Here the CDR3 DNA reads TGTGCCAGCACCCCAGGTTGGAGCACAGATACGCAGTATTTT.

The J gene is TRBJ1-5, the V gene TRBV5-1, with a possible D match to TRBD1 (6 bases). Germline CDR1 and CDR2: SGHRS and YFSETQ. V was cut by 0 bases and J by 5 bases, with 15 bases left in between. There are 16 residues in the CDR3. The CDR3 DNA is TGCGCCAGCAGCTTGGCCCCCACAGGGTTGGATCAGCCCCAGCATTTT. Its protein product is CASSLAPTGLDQPQHF.

A remark on this clone: Other DNA sequences in the sample encode the same CDR3. V is TRBV30 and J is TRBJ1-1; no clear D. The CDR3 sequence is 14 residues long. In germline, CDR1 is GTSNPN, CDR2 SVGIG (reference sequence). Trimming cost V 0 bases and J 2 bases, with 10 bases left between them. The CDR3 here is CAWSVSGVNTEAFF. In DNA, the CDR3 is TGTGCCTGGAGTGTAAGCGGGGTCAACACTGAAGCTTTCTTT.

The chain joins TRBV19 to TRBJ1-4, with D possibly TRBD1 on 6 matching bases. Germline V CDR1 and CDR2: LNHDA, SQIVND (reference sequence). This CDR3 spans 15 amino acids. Trimming cost V 5 bases and J 8 bases, with 18 bases left between them. CDR3 sequence (DNA): TGTGCCAGTAGTCCCTCAGGGGAAGTTGGCGAAAAACTGTTTTTT. Its translation is CASSPSGEVGEKLFF.

The V gene is TRBV5-1, the J gene TRBJ1-1, with D possibly being TRBD1 (5 bases). This CDR3 has 14 amino acids. V lost 4 bases and J lost 1, with 11 bases in between. Germline V lookup: CDR1 SGHRS, CDR2 YFSETQ. The CDR3 here is CASSPGTANTEAFF. For the CDR3, the DNA is TGCGCCAGCAGCCCAGGGACGGCGAACACTGAAGCTTTCTTT. The whole variable domain, filled in from reference TRBV5-1 and TRBJ1-1, reads KAGVTQTPRYLIKTRGQQVTLSCSPISGHRSVSWYQQTPGQGLQFLFEYFSETQRNKGNFPGRFSGRQFSNSRSEMNVSTLELGDSALYLCASSPGTANTEAFFGQGTRLTVV.

DNA for the CDR3: TGTGCCAGCAGCCGGTGGACTAGCGGGGCCGGGGAGCTGTTTTTT. It specifies CASSRWTSGAGELFF. The chain recombines TRBV5-5 with TRBJ2-2, with TRBD2 matching 12 bases. The junction had 4 bases not matched to a gene; V was cut back by 4 bases and J by 6 bases. The germline CDR1 and CDR2 sequences are SGHKS and YYEKEE (reference sequence). The length of the CDR3 is 15 residues.

The rearrangement links TRBV3-1 (or the pseudogene TRBV3-2) to TRBJ1-2; weak D call: TRBD1 (6 bases). Per germline, CDR1 LGHDT and CDR2 YNNKEL (reference sequence). V gave up 2 bases and J gave up 5 bases, with 33 bases separating them. The CDR3 length is 21 residues. The CDR3 protein is CASSQTNPRAGTSLELYGYTF. CDR3 sequence (DNA): TGTGCCAGCAGCCAAACCAATCCCAGAGCGGGGACATCCCTAGAGTTATATGGCTACACCTTC.

The chain uses TRBV3-1 (or the pseudogene TRBV3-2) and TRBJ1-3; D is unresolved. The CDR3 spans 15 residues. Germline-derived CDR1 and CDR2 are LGHDT and YNNKEL (reference sequence). Trimming took off 2 bases at V and 0 bases at J, with 8 bases between the two ends. Written as DNA, the CDR3 is TGTGCCAGCAGCCAATGGGCGGTCTCTGGAAACACCATATATTTT. Translated: CASSQWAVSGNTIYF.

V usage is TRBV5-4 and J usage is TRBJ1-1, with TRBD1 as a possible D gene (6 bases). The CDR3 sequence is 15 residues long. With 2 bases removed from V and 0 bases from J, the gap between germline ends came to 11 bases. In germline, CDR1 is SGHNT, CDR2 YYREEE (reference sequence). CDR3 sequence: CASSLGGSMNTEAFF. The DNA for the CDR3 is TGTGCCAGCAGCTTAGGGGGGTCTATGAACACTGAAGCTTTCTTT.

The genes are TRBV3-1 (or the pseudogene TRBV3-2) and TRBJ2-5, with TRBD2 matching 10 bases. J gave up 2 bases and V 7 bases, and 10 bases lay outside the gene matches. The length of the CDR3 is 16 residues. Per germline, CDR1 LGHDT and CDR2 YNNKEL (reference sequence). The CDR3 region has the DNA TGTGCCAGCATGGGCGGACTAGCGGTTATACAAGAGACCCAGTACTTC. It yields the protein CASMGGLAVIQETQYF.

The V gene is TRBV2, the J gene TRBJ2-7; 12 bases align to TRBD2. J was trimmed by 2 bases and V by 7 bases; bases with no gene match: 3. The CDR3 contains 14 residues. The germline CDR1 and CDR2 sequences are SNHLY and FYNNEI. CDR3 residues: CASKGLAGPYEQYF. The CDR3 DNA follows: TGTGCCAGCAAAGGACTAGCGGGGCCCTACGAGCAGTACTTC.

V and J are TRBV13 and TRBJ1-4; maybe TRBD1 (5 bases). Trimming left V 3 bases short and J 6 bases short, with 11 bases between. The CDR3 has 14 amino acids. CDR1 is PRHDT, CDR2 FYEKMQ, per germline (reference sequence). The CDR3 coding sequence is TGTGCCAGCAGCTTGGGACCGACGGATGAAAAACTGTTTTTT. Its translation is CASSLGPTDEKLFF.